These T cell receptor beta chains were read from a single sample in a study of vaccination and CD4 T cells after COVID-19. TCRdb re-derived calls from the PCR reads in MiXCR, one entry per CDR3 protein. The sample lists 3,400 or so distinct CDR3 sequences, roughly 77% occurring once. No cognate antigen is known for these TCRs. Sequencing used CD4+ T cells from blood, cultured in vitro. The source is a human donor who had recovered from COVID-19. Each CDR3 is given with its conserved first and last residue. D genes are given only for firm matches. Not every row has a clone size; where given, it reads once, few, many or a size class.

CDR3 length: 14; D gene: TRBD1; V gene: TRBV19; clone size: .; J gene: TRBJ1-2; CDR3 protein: CASSIGVTGLGYTF; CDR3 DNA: TGTGCCAGTAGTATTGGAGTGACAGGGCTTGGCTACACCTTC
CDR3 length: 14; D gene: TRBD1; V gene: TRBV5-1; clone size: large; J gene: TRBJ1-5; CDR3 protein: CASSPGTDYQPQHF; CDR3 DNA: TGCGCCAGCAGCCCAGGGACAGATTATCAGCCCCAGCATTTT
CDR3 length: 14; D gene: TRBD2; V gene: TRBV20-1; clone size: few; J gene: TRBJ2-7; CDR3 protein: CSAPGASGSYEQYF; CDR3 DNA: TGCAGTGCACCCGGGGCTAGCGGGTCCTACGAGCAGTACTTC
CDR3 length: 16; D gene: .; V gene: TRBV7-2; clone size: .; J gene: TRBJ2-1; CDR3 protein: CASSLAATSSYNEQFF; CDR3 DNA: TGTGCCAGCAGCTTAGCGGCCACTAGCTCCTACAATGAGCAGTTCTTC
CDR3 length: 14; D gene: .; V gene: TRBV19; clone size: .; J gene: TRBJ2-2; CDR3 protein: CASFDIKNTGELFF; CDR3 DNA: TGTGCCAGTTTCGACATCAAGAACACCGGGGAGCTGTTTTTT
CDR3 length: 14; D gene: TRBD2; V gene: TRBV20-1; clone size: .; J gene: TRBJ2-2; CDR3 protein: CSARLAGNTGELFF; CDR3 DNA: TGCAGTGCACGACTAGCGGGCAACACCGGGGAGCTGTTTTTT
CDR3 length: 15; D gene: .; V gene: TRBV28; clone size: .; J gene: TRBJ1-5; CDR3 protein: CASSLGGGGNQPQHF; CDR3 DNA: TGTGCCAGCAGTTTAGGTGGAGGCGGCAATCAGCCCCAGCATTTT
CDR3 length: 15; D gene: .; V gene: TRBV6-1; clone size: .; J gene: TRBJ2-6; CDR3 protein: CASSEYNSGANVLTF; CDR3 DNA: TGTGCCAGCAGTGAATATAACTCTGGGGCCAACGTCCTGACTTTC
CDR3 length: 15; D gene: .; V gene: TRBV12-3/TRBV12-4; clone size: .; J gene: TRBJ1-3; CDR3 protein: CASSLGANSGNTIYF; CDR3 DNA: TGTGCCAGCAGTTTGGGGGCAAACTCTGGAAACACCATATATTTT
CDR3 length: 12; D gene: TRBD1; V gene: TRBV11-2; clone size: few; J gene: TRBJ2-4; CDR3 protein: CASSSRDRGRDF; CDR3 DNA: TGTGCCAGCAGCTCCCGGGACAGGGGAAGGGACTTC
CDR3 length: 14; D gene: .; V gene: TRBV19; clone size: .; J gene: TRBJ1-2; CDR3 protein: CATHDRGGNYGYTF; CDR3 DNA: TGTGCCACTCACGACCGGGGAGGCAACTATGGCTACACCTTC
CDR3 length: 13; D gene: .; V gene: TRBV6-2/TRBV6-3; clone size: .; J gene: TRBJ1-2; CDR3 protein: CASLSTARDGYTF; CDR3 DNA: TGTGCCAGTCTTAGTACAGCTCGTGATGGCTACACCTTC
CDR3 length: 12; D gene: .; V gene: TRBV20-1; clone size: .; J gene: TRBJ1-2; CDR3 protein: CSARGGLYGYTF; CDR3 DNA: TGCAGTGCTAGAGGAGGGCTCTATGGCTACACCTTC
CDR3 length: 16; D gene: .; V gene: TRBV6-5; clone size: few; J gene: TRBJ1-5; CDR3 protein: CASSSLSRGRSQPQHF; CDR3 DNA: TGTGCCAGCAGTTCCCTTTCCCGTGGGCGATCTCAGCCCCAGCATTTT
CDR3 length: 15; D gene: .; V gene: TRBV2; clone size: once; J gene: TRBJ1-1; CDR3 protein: CASSTPTRLNTEAFF; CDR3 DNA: TGTGCCAGCAGTACCCCTACCCGTTTGAACACTGAAGCTTTCTTT
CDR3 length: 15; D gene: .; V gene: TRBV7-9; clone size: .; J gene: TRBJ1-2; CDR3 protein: CASSLGRADNYGYTF; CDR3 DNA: TGTGCCAGCAGCTTAGGGAGGGCGGACAACTATGGCTACACCTTC
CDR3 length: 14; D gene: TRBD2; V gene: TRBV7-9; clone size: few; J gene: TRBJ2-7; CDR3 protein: CASSSAGARRGQYF; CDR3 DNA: TGTGCCAGCAGCTCAGCGGGAGCAAGAAGGGGGCAGTACTTC
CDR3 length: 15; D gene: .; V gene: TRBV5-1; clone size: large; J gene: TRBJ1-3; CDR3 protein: CASSLGENSGNTIYF; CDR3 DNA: TGCGCCAGCAGCTTGGGGGAGAACTCTGGAAACACCATATATTTT
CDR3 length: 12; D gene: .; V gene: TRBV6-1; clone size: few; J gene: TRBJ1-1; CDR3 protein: CASSGRPQRAFF; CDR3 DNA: TGTGCCAGCAGTGGCCGGCCCCAGCGAGCTTTCTTT
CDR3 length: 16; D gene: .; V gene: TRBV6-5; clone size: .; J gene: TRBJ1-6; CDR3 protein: CASSYEGVRSNSPLHF; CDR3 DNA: TGTGCCAGCAGTTACGAGGGGGTTCGTTCTAATTCACCCCTCCACTTT
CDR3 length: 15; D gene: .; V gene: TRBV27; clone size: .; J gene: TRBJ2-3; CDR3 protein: CASSLDRIGLGTQYF; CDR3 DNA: TGTGCCAGCAGCCTCGACAGAATAGGTCTAGGTACGCAGTATTTT
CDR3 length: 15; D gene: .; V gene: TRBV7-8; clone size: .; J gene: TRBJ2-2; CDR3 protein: CASSLDRVDTGELFF; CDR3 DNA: TGTGCCAGCAGCTTAGACAGGGTTGACACCGGGGAGCTGTTTTTT
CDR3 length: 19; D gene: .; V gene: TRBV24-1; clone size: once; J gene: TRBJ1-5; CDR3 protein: CATSVPLNDTDYSNQPQHF; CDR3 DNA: TGTGCCACCAGTGTCCCCCTCAACGACACAGACTATAGCAATCAGCCCCAGCATTTT
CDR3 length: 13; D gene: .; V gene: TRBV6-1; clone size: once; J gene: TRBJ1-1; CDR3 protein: CASANMGVTEAFF; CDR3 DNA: TGTGCCAGCGCAAACATGGGGGTCACTGAAGCTTTCTTT
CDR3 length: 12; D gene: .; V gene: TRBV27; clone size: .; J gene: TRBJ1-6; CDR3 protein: CASRLGDSPLHF; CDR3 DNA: TGTGCCAGCAGGCTAGGCGATTCACCCCTCCACTTT
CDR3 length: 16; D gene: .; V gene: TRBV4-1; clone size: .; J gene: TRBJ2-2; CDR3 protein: CASSQDGRGNTGELFF; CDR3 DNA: TGCGCCAGCAGCCAAGATGGGCGGGGGAACACCGGGGAGCTGTTTTTT
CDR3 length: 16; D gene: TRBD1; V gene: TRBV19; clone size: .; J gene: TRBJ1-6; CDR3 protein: CASTPRDRGYNSPLHF; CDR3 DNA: TGTGCCAGTACCCCTCGGGACAGGGGATATAATTCACCCCTCCACTTT
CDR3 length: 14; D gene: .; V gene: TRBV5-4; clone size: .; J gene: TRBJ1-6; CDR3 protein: CASSYPGVNSPLHF; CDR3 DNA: TGTGCCAGCAGCTACCCGGGAGTCAATTCACCCCTCCACTTT
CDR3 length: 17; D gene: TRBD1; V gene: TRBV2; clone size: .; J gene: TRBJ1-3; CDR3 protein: CASSTTVGQGNGNTIYF; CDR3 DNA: TGTGCCAGCAGTACCACCGTCGGACAGGGGAATGGAAACACCATATATTTT
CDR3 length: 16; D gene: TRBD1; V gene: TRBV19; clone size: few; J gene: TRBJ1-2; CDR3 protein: CASSTTGGSTNYGYTF; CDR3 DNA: TGTGCCAGTAGTACGACAGGGGGCTCGACTAACTATGGCTACACCTTC
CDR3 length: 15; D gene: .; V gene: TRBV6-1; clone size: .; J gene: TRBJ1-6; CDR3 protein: CASSLMGLNNSPLHF; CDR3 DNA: TGTGCCAGCAGCCTGATGGGACTGAATAATTCACCCCTCCACTTT
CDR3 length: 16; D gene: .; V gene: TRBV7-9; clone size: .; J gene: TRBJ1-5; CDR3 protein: CASSFGRPTQDQPQHF; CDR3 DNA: TGTGCCAGCAGCTTTGGTCGACCGACCCAGGATCAGCCCCAGCATTTT
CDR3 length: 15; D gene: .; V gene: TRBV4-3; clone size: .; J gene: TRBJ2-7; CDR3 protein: CASSFRLTPDYEQYF; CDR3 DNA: TGCGCCAGCAGTTTTAGACTCACCCCGGACTACGAGCAGTACTTC
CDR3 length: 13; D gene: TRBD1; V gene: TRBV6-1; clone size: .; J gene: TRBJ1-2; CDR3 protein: CASRKTGAYGYTF; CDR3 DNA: TGTGCCAGCAGGAAGACAGGGGCCTATGGCTACACCTTC
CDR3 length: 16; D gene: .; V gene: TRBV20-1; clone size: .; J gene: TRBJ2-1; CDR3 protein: CSARTGRGGSYNEQFF; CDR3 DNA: TGCAGTGCTAGGACCGGCAGGGGGGGCTCCTACAATGAGCAGTTCTTC
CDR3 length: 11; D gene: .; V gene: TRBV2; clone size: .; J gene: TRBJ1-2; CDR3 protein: CASSVSYGYTF; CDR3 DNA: TGTGCCAGCAGTGTCAGCTATGGCTACACCTTC
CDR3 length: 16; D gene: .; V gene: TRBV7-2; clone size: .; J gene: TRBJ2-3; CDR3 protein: CASSLARDAGTDTQYF; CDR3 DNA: TGTGCCAGCAGCTTAGCACGGGATGCAGGCACAGATACGCAGTATTTT
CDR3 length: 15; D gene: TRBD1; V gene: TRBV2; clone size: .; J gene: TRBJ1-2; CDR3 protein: CASSDRGTGVRGYTF; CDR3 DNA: TGTGCCAGCAGTGACCGGGGGACAGGGGTCCGGGGCTACACCTTC
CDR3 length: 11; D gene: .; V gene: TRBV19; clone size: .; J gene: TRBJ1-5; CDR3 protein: CASRYQGPQHF; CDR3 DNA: TGTGCCAGTAGATACCAGGGACCCCAGCATTTT
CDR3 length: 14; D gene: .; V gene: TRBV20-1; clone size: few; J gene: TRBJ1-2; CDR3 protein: CSARDPGANYGYTF; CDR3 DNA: TGCAGTGCTAGAGATCCGGGGGCTAACTATGGCTACACCTTC
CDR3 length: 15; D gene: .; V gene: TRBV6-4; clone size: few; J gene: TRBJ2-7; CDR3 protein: CASSDRTHRDYEQYF; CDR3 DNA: TGTGCCAGCAGTGACCGTACTCACAGGGACTACGAGCAGTACTTC
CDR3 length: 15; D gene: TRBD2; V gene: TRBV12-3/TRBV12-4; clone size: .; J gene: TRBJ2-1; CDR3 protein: CASSPLGRGGGEQFF; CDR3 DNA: TGTGCCAGCAGTCCCCTGGGACGGGGGGGCGGGGAGCAGTTCTTC
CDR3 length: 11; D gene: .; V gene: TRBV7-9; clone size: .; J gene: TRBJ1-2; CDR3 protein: CASKQAYGYTF; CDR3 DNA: TGTGCCAGCAAACAGGCGTATGGCTACACCTTC
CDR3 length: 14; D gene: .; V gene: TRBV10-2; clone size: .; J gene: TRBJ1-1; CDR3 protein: CASSVGLRVGEAFF; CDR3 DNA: TGCGCCAGCAGTGTAGGTTTAAGGGTCGGTGAAGCTTTCTTT
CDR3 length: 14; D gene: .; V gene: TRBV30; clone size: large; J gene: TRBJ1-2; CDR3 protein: CAWSVRGQPYGYTF; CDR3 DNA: TGTGCCTGGAGTGTCCGGGGGCAACCCTATGGCTACACCTTC
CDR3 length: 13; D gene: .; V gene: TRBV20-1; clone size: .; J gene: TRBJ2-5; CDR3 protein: CSAPMGAQETQYF; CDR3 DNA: TGCAGTGCCCCGATGGGGGCCCAAGAGACCCAGTACTTC
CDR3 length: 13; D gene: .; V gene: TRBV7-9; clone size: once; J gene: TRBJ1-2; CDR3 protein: CASSQQVEYGYTF; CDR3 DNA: TGTGCCAGCAGCCAGCAGGTGGAGTATGGCTACACCTTC
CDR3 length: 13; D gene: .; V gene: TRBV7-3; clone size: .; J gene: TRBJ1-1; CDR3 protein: CASSQGRNTEAFF; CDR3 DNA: TGTGCCAGCAGCCAAGGACGGAACACTGAAGCTTTCTTT
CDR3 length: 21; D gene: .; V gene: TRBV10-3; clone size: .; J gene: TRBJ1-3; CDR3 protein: CAISEPYRVSRTSTSGNTIYF; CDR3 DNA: TGTGCCATCAGTGAGCCTTACAGGGTGTCCCGAACTTCAACCTCTGGAAACACCATATATTTT